What follows is one TCR beta chain and its context. These data come from a study of T-cell reconstitution after alpha-beta-depleted transplantation in children. Unique molecular identifiers tagged the TCRbeta library. A single record per CDR3 protein comes from TCRdb applying MiXCR to the PCR reads. The sample has roughly 200,000 distinct CDR3 sequences, less than 15% seen once; the top ten hold around 13%. The specimen comprised PBMCs from the stem cell graft donor, sampled from the stem cell graft. The source is a human donor who donated a stem cell graft to a child with acute lymphoblastic leukemia.

CDR3 DNA sequence: TGTGCCAGCAGCTTAATCTCAGCTCCACGCTATGGCTACACCTTC. It is translated as CASSLISAPRYGYTF. The chain uses TRBV7-2 and TRBJ1-2; D gene unclear. CDR1 and CDR2 (germline): SGHTA, FQGNSA. With 2 bases removed from V and 4 bases from J, the gap between germline ends came to 14 bases. CDR3 length equals 15 residues.